This entry lists 15 T cell receptor beta chains sequenced from one sample in a study of human T cells and chemical hapten exposure. This sample's time point: pre-sensitization, week 0. Treatment here: therapeutic diphenylcyclopropenone sensitization with weekly scalp DPC. TCRdb called the RACE reads again in MiXCR, with one record for every CDR3 protein. The table lists some 200,000 distinct CDR3 sequences, under 35% of them singletons. Specimen: whole blood, collected in connection with sensitization to the hapten diphenylcyclopropenone (DPC). These receptors were taken from a woman in her 30s with alopecia areata. Some clones in this sample may be carry-over from other donors' samples.

The V gene is TRBV29-1, the J gene TRBJ1-5; 7 nucleotides align to TRBD1. Germline-derived CDR1 and CDR2 are SQVTM and ANQGSEA. This CDR3 has 14 residues. V was pared by 4 bases and J by 7 bases, with 10 bases of the junction left unmatched. The CDR3 sequence is CSVVIPGGGQPQHF. The CDR3 DNA follows: TGCAGCGTTGTTATCCCAGGGGGTGGACAGCCCCAGCATTTT.

This clonotype was found many times. V usage is TRBV11-2 and J usage is TRBJ2-7; D is uncertain. Trimming shortened V by 0 bases and J by 5 bases, and 11 bases separated the two germline ends. The CDR3 has 14 amino acids. Germline V gives CDR1 SGHAT, CDR2 FQNNGV. The CDR3 sequence: CASSLDIGLHEQYF. The CDR3, as DNA: TGTGCCAGCAGCTTAGATATTGGCCTTCACGAGCAGTACTTC.

In regard to this clonotype: A read error may be the cause here, since a much bigger clone is one base away. V usage is TRBV7-2 and J usage is TRBJ2-7; D gene uncertain. In germline, CDR1 is SGHTA, CDR2 FQGNSA. The CDR3 loop spans 13 amino acids. In DNA form, the CDR3 reads TGTGTCAGCAGCTTAGTTCAGAACTACGAGCAGTACTTC. It is translated as CVSSLVQNYEQYF.

This clonotype occurred a few times. The J gene is TRBJ2-7, the V gene TRBV27; 9 bases align to TRBD2. J gave up 5 bases and V 0 bases, and 11 bases lay outside the gene matches. Germline CDR1 is MNHEY and CDR2 is SMNVEV (reference sequence). The CDR3 covers 17 residues. CDR3 DNA: TGTGCCAGCAGTTTATCTCAAATAGCGGGAGTAGTCGACGAGCAGTACTTC. Its protein is CASSLSQIAGVVDEQYF.

This clonotype has only one observation. The CDR3 sequence: CASSLKSNSPLHF. As DNA, the CDR3 is TGTGCCAGCAGCTTAAAGAGTAATTCACCCCTCCACTTT. The chain links TRBV7-2 to TRBJ1-6; D not certain. The CDR3 is 13 residues long. Germline V CDR1 and CDR2: SGHTA, FQGNSA. Trimming took off 2 bases at V and 6 bases at J, with 5 bases between the two ends.

This CDR3 reads CSVDGVVGKETQYF. The DNA of the CDR3 is TGCAGCGTTGATGGGGTCGTAGGAAAGGAGACCCAGTACTTC. The rearrangement joins TRBV29-1 to TRBJ2-5; D is undetermined. This CDR3 contains 14 residues. CDR1 SQVTM and CDR2 ANQGSEA come from the germline V gene. The germline V and J ends were trimmed by 3 bases and 5 bases, with 16 bases remaining between them.

The chain joins TRBV28 to TRBJ2-4; no clear D. The V end lost 5 bases, the J end lost 6 bases, and 14 bases lay between the germline ends. The CDR3 has 14 residues. Germline V lookup: CDR1 MDHEN, CDR2 SYDVKM. CDR3 protein: CASSPPPNPNIQYF. The CDR3 DNA sequence: TGTGCCAGCAGTCCGCCCCCGAACCCAAACATTCAGTACTTC. Filled out from reference TRBV28 and TRBJ2-4, the complete variable domain reads DVKVTQSSRYLVKRTGEKVFLECVQDMDHENMFWYRQDPGLGLRLIYFSYDVKMKEKGDIPEGYSVSREKKERFSLILESASTNQTSMYLCASSPPPNPNIQYFGAGTRLSVL.

The V gene is TRBV7-2, the J gene TRBJ1-2; no clear D gene. This CDR3 is built from 13 residues. Per the germline V gene, CDR1 is SGHTA and CDR2 is FQGNSA. Trimming shortened V by 0 bases and J by 5 bases, and 7 bases separated the two germline ends. The CDR3 reads CASSLAAEYGYTF. The CDR3 DNA follows: TGTGCCAGCAGCTTAGCTGCAGAATATGGCTACACCTTC.

The chain carries TRBV2 and TRBJ2-2, with 7 positions matching TRBD1. The CDR3 loop spans 13 amino acids. Germline trimming cut 6 bases from V and 7 bases from J; bases unmatched to any gene: 5. Germline CDR1 SNHLY, CDR2 FYNNEI. The CDR3 sequence is CASREQGNGELFF. The CDR3 DNA reads as TGTGCCAGCAGGGAACAGGGGAACGGGGAGCTGTTTTTT.

The genes are TRBV6-1 and TRBJ2-1, with a possible D match to TRBD2 (6 bases). Germline assignment: CDR1 MNHNS and CDR2 SASEGT. The V gene lost 3 bases and the J gene lost 8 bases, with 20 bases spanning the gap. The length of the CDR3 is 16 residues. In DNA form, the CDR3 reads TGTGCCAGCAGTGATGGTGCGGGGCTAGATGGAGATGAGCAGTTCTTC. Translation: CASSDGAGLDGDEQFF.

The rearrangement links TRBV12-3 or TRBV12-4 to TRBJ1-2, with 8 positions matching TRBD1. J gave up 7 bases and V 6 bases, and 7 bases lay outside the gene matches. CDR3 length: 13 residues. CDR3 residues: CASRLTGESGYTF. CDR3 bases: TGTGCCAGCAGATTGACAGGGGAAAGTGGCTACACCTTC.

This clonotype has just a few counts. The V and J genes are TRBV5-1 and TRBJ2-5; TRBD1 agrees at 9 bases. Germline CDR1 reads SGHRS; CDR2 reads YFSETQ. Unmatched junction bases numbered 6, after V lost 2 bases and J lost 4 bases. CDR3 length: 15 residues. The CDR3 loop is CASSLTGGRGETQYF. The CDR3 region has the DNA TGCGCCAGCAGCTTAACAGGGGGCAGGGGAGAGACCCAGTACTTC.

This clonotype has at least ten counts. This chain links TRBV27 with TRBJ1-1, with 7 bases lining up with TRBD1. The V and J ends lost 8 bases and 5 bases, in that order; junction bases with no gene match: 8. This CDR3 has 13 amino acids. Germline V gene data show CDR1 as MNHEY and CDR2 as SMNVEV (reference sequence). CDR3 sequence (DNA): TGTGCCAGCTCTACAGGGGCTAGGACTGAAGCTTTCTTT. It specifies CASSTGARTEAFF.

The V and J genes are TRBV28 and TRBJ2-7, with 8 nucleotides matching TRBD1. CDR3 length: 12 residues. Trimming took 6 bases from V and 7 from J; bases not matched to a gene: 5. Germline CDR1 reads MDHEN; CDR2 reads SYDVKM. CDR3 nucleotide sequence: TGTGCCAGCAGGACAGGGGTCAGAGAGCAGTACTTC. Protein sequence: CASRTGVREQYF. Full variable domain (rest looked up from reference TRBV28 and TRBJ2-7): DVKVTQSSRYLVKRTGEKVFLECVQDMDHENMFWYRQDPGLGLRLIYFSYDVKMKEKGDIPEGYSVSREKKERFSLILESASTNQTSMYLCASRTGVREQYFGPGTRLTVT.

This clonotype was seen ten or more times. The rearrangement links TRBV28 to TRBJ2-1, with D uncertain. Germline CDR1 MDHEN, CDR2 SYDVKM. This CDR3 comprises 15 residues. The V and J ends lost 3 bases and 5 bases respectively, with 14 bases between them. The CDR3 sequence is CASSFWGQSNNEQFF. The DNA for the CDR3 is TGTGCCAGCAGTTTTTGGGGTCAAAGTAACAATGAGCAGTTCTTC.